This T cell receptor beta chain originates from a study of control samples from healthy donors and cancer patients. The CDR3 runs to 15 residues. Germline CDR1 reads KGHSH; CDR2 reads LQKENI. The junction had 4 bases not matched to a gene; V was cut back by 3 bases and J by 3 bases. Produced via immunoSEQ multiplex PCR; TCRdb's table is partial and in-frame only. The sample has about 22,000 clones, about 80% seen once. This receptor was identified in a man in his fifties or sixties with head and neck cancer. The sample taken for sequencing was PBMCs. The chain uses TRBV18 and TRBJ2-7, with 11 bases lining up with TRBD1. The CDR3 loop reads CASSPPGTGGYEQYF. The CDR3 DNA sequence: TGTGCCAGCTCACCCCCCGGGACAGGGGGCTACGAGCAGTACTTC.